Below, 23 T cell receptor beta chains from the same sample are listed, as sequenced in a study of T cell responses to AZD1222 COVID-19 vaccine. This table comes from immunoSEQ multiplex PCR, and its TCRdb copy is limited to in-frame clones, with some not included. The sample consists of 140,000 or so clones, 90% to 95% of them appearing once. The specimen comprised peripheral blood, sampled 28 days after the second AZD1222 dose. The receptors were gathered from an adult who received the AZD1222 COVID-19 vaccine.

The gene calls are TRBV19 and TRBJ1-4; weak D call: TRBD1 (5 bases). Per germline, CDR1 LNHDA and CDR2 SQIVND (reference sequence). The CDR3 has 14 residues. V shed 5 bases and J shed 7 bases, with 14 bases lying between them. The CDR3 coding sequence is TGTGCCAGTAGTCACGGGGACGGTGGTGAAAAACTGTTTTTT. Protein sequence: CASSHGDGGEKLFF. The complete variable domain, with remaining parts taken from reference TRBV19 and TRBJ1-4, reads DGGITQSPKYLFRKEGQNVTLSCEQNLNHDAMYWYRQDPGQGLRLIYYSQIVNDFQKGDIAEGYSVSREKKESFPLTVTSAQKNPTAFYLCASSHGDGGEKLFFGSGTQLSVL.

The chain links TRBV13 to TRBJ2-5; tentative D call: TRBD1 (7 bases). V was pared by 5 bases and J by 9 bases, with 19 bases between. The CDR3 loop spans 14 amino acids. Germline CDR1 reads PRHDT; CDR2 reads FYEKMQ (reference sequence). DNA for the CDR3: TGTGCCAGCAGCCAATACAGGGGCCCGGGGGCCCAGTACTTC. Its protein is CASSQYRGPGAQYF.

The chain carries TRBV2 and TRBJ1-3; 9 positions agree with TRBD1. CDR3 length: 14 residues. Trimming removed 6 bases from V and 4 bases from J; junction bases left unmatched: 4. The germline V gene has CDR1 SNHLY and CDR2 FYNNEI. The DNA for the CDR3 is TGTGCCAGCAGGTACAGGGGGCTCGGAAACACCATATATTTT. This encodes CASRYRGLGNTIYF.

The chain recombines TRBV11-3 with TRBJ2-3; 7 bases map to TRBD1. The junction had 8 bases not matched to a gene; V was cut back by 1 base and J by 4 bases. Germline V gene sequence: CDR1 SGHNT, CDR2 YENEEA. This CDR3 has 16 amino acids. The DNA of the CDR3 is TGTGCCAGCAGCTTAGTTGCAGGGGGTTTCGCAGATACGCAGTATTTT. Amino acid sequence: CASSLVAGGFADTQYF.

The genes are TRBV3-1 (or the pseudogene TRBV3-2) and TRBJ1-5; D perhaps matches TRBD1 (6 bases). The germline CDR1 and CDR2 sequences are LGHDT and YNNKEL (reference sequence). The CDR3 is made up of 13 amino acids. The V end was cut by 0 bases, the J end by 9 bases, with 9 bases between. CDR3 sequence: CASSQEPTGPQHF. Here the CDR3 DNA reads TGTGCCAGCAGCCAAGAGCCGACAGGGCCCCAGCATTTT.

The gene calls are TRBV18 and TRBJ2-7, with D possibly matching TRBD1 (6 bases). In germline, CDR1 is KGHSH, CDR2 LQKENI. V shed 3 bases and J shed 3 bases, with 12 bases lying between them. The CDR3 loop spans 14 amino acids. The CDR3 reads CASSPTGTHYEQYF. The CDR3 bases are TGTGCCAGCTCACCGACAGGCACTCACTACGAGCAGTACTTC.

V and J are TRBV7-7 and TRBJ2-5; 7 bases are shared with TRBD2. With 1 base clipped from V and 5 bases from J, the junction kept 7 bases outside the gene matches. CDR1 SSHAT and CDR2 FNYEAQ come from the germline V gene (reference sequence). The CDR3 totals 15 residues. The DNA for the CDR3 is TGTGCCAGCAGCTTAGGTGGCGGGAGCGGTGAGACCCAGTACTTC. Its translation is CASSLGGGSGETQYF. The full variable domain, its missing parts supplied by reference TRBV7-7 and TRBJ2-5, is GAGVSQSPRYKVTKRGQDVTLRCDPISSHATLYWYQQALGQGPEFLTYFNYEAQPDKSGLPSDRFSAERPEGSISTLTIQRTEQRDSAMYRCASSLGGGSGETQYFGPGTRLLVL.

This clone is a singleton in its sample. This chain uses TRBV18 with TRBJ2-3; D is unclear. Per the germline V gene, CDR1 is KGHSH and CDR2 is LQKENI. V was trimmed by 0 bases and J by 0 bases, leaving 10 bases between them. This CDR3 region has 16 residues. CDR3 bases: TGTGCCAGCTCACCACCGCAAGGAGCTAGCACAGATACGCAGTATTTT. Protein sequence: CASSPPQGASTDTQYF. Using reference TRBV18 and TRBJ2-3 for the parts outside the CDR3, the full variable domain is NAGVMQNPRHLVRRRGQEARLRCSPMKGHSHVYWYRQLPEEGLKFMVYLQKENIIDESGMPKERFSAEFPKEGPSILRIQQVVRGDSAAYFCASSPPQGASTDTQYFGPGTRLTVL.

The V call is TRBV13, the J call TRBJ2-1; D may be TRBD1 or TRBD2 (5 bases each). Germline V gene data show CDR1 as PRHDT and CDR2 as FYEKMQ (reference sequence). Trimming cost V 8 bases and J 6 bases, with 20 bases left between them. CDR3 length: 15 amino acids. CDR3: CASADGLGAGNEQFF. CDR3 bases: TGTGCCAGCGCGGACGGGTTAGGGGCGGGCAATGAGCAGTTCTTC. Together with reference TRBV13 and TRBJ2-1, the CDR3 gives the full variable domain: AAGVIQSPRHLIKEKRETATLKCYPIPRHDTVYWYQQGPGQDPQFLISFYEKMQSDKGSIPDRFSAQQFSDYHSELNMSSLELGDSALYFCASADGLGAGNEQFFGPGTRLTVL.

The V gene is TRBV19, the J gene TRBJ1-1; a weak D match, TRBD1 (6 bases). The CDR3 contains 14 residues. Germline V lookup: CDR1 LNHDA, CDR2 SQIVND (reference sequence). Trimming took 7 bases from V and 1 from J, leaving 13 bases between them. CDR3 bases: TGTGCCAGTACCCTACAGGGAAGGAACACTGAAGCTTTCTTT. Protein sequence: CASTLQGRNTEAFF. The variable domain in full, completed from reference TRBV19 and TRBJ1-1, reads DGGITQSPKYLFRKEGQNVTLSCEQNLNHDAMYWYRQDPGQGLRLIYYSQIVNDFQKGDIAEGYSVSREKKESFPLTVTSAQKNPTAFYLCASTLQGRNTEAFFGQGTRLTVV.

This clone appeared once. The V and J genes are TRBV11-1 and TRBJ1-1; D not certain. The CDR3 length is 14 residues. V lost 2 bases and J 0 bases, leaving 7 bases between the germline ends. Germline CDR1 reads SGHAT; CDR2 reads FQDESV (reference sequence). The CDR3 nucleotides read TGTGCCAGCAGCTTAAGCAGGATGAACACTGAAGCTTTCTTT. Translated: CASSLSRMNTEAFF.

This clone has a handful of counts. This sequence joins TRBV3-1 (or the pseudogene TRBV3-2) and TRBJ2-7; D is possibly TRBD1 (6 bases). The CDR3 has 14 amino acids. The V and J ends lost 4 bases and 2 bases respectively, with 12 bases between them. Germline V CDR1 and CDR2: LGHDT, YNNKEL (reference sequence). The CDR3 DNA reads TGTGCCAGCAGCCGAGACAGGACAGCCTACGAGCAGTACTTC. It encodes CASSRDRTAYEQYF.

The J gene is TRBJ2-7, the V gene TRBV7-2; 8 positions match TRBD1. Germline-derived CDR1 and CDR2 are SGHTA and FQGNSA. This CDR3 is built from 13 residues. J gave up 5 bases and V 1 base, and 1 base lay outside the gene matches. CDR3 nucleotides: TGTGCCAGCAGCTTAGACAGGGGGAACGAGCAGTACTTC. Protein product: CASSLDRGNEQYF.

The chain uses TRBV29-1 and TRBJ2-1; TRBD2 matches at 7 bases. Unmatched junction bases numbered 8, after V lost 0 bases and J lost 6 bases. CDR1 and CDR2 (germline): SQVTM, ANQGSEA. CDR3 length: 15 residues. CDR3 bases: TGCAGCGTTGAAGATTCTGCGACTAGCAGCAATGAGCAGTTCTTC. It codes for CSVEDSATSSNEQFF.

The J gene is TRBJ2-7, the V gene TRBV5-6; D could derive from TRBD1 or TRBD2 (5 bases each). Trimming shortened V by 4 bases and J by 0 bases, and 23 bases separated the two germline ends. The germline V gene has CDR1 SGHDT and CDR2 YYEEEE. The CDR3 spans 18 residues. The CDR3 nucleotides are TGTGCCAGCAGCCCCGGTCTCTCGGGGCCCCCCAGCTCCTACGAGCAGTACTTC. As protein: CASSPGLSGPPSSYEQYF. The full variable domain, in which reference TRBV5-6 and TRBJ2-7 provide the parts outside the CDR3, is DAGVTQSPTHLIKTRGQQVTLRCSPKSGHDTVSWYQQALGQGPQFIFQYYEEEERQRGNFPDRFSGHQFPNYSSELNVNALLLGDSALYLCASSPGLSGPPSSYEQYFGPGTRLTVT.

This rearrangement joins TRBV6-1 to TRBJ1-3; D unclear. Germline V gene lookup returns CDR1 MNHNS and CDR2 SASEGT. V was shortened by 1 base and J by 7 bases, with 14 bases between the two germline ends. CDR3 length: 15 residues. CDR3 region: CASSEDISRGNTIYF. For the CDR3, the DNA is TGTGCCAGCAGTGAAGACATCTCCCGTGGGAACACCATATATTTT.

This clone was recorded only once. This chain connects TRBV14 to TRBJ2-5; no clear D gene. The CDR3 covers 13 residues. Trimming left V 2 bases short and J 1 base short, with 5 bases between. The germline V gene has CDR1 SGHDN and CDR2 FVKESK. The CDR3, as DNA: TGTGCCAGCAGCCAAAGGACCCAAGAGACCCAGTACTTC. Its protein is CASSQRTQETQYF. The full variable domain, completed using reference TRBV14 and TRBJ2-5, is EAGVTQFPSHSVIEKGQTVTLRCDPISGHDNLYWYRRVMGKEIKFLLHFVKESKQDESGMPNNRFLAERTGGTYSTLKVQPAELEDSGVYFCASSQRTQETQYFGPGTRLLVL.

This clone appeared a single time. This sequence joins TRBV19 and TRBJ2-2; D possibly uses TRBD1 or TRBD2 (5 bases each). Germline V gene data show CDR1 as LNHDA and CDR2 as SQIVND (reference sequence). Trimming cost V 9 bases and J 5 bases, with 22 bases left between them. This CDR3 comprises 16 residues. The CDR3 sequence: CASRDPQLVLTGELFF. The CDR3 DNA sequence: TGTGCCAGCCGGGACCCCCAACTTGTTCTAACCGGGGAGCTGTTTTTT. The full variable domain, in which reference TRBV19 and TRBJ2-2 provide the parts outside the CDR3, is DGGITQSPKYLFRKEGQNVTLSCEQNLNHDAMYWYRQDPGQGLRLIYYSQIVNDFQKGDIAEGYSVSREKKESFPLTVTSAQKNPTAFYLCASRDPQLVLTGELFFGEGSRLTVL.

The CDR3 protein is CASSVAGFNYGYTF. CDR3 sequence (DNA): TGCGCCAGCAGCGTGGCCGGGTTTAACTATGGCTACACCTTC. The gene calls are TRBV5-1 and TRBJ1-2; D not resolved. From germline, CDR1 is SGHRS and CDR2 YFSETQ. The CDR3 is made up of 14 amino acids. Trimming removed 4 bases from V and 1 base from J, with 11 bases in between. Filled out from reference TRBV5-1 and TRBJ1-2, the complete variable domain reads KAGVTQTPRYLIKTRGQQVTLSCSPISGHRSVSWYQQTPGQGLQFLFEYFSETQRNKGNFPGRFSGRQFSNSRSEMNVSTLELGDSALYLCASSVAGFNYGYTFGSGTRLTVV.

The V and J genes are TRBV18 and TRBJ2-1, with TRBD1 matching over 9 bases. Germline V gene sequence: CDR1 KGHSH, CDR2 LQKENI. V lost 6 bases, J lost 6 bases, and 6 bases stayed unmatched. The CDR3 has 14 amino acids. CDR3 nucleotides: TGTGCCAGCTCGGGGGACAGGGTTCCCAATGAGCAGTTCTTC. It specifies CASSGDRVPNEQFF.

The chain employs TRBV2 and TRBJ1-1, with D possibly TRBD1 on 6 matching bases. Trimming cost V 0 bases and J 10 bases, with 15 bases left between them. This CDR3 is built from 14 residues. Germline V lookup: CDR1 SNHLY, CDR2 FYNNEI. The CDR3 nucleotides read TGTGCCAGCAGTGAAGCGATGGGGGCCCCCGGAGCTTTCTTT. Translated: CASSEAMGAPGAFF.

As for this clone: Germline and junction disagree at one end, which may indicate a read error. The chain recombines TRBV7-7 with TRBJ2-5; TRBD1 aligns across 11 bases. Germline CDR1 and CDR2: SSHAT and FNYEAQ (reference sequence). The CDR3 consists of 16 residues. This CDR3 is CASSQLGTGGQETQYF. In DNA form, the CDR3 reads TGTGCTAGCAGCCAGCTCGGGACAGGGGGCCAAGAGACCCAGTACTTC.

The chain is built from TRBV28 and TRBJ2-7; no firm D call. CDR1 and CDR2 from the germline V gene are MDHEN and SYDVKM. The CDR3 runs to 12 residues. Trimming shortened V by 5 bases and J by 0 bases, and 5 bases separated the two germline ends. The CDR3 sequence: CASSILSYEQYF. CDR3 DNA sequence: TGTGCCAGCAGTATTCTCTCCTACGAGCAGTACTTC.